The clone carrying this T cell receptor (beta chain) was found many times. Antigen specificity is unknown. The data derive from a study of CD8+CD57+ T cells in acquired aplastic anemia. Study-wide context: On average, sorted CD4+ and CD8+ cells gave approximately 3 ug of DNA.

This CDR3 contains 13 residues. V lost 7 bases and J lost 2, with 11 bases in between. Germline assignment: CDR1 LGHDT and CDR2 YNNKEL (reference sequence). General study results and limits: Shared by patients and controls, nearly 30 CD8+ CDR3s were abundant in patients.

For CDR3 and TCR beta VDJ profiling, genomic DNA was the template used. TCRdb analysed the reads with MiXCR anew, one entry per CDR3 protein. The table records 250,000 to 300,000 distinct CDR3 sequences, roughly 53% of them present only once. For sequencing, patients were chosen who had shown expansion of CD8+CD57+ cells by flow cytometry. The cohort consisted entirely of patients having severe acquired aplastic anemia. No therapy had been given to the patients at the time of blood sampling. The sequence came from a human donor with aplastic anemia. This sequence joins TRBV3-1 and TRBJ1-1, with D unclear. What was sequenced was sorted CD4+, CD8+, or CD8+CD57+ T cells (not recorded which) from PBMCs. CDR3 amino acids: CASNAAGNTEAFF. The CDR3 bases are TGTGCCAGCAACGCCGCCGGCAACACTGAAGCTTTCTTT.